This is a list of T cell receptor beta chains from one sample in a study of shared clonotypes between healthy human individuals. Sequenced by immunoSEQ multiplex PCR; TCRdb stores in-frame clones only, minus some. The sample has about 2.2 million clones, 85% to 95% seen once. The sequencing sample was made of naive CD8+ T cells from PBMCs. Receptor source: a man aged 18 to 30 in good health. Some clones in this sample may be carry-over from other donors' samples. Each CDR3 is given with its conserved first and last residue. The order of the fields is J gene, V gene, D gene, clone size, CDR3 DNA, CDR3 protein. A D gene is named only where the DNA matches it firmly. Expanded clones are given a class, and other clones once, few, many or no size at all.

TRBJ2-1	TRBV27	TRBD2	.	TGTGCCAGCAGCCTTAGCGGGAGTTTCTACAATGAGCAGTTCTTC	CASSLSGSFYNEQFF
TRBJ1-4	TRBV28	.	.	TGTGCCAGCAGCCCTCCAGCATTGACTAATGAAAAACTGTTTTTT	CASSPPALTNEKLFF
TRBJ2-7	TRBV2	TRBD1	.	TGTGCCAGCGTACAGTGGACAGGGACTTCCTACGAGCAGTACTTC	CASVQWTGTSYEQYF
TRBJ2-7	TRBV7-6	.	once	TGTGCCAGCAGCTTAGGGGGGGTCGAGGACGAGCAGTACTTC	CASSLGGVEDEQYF
TRBJ2-7	TRBV5-1	TRBD1	.	TGCGCCAGCAGAAGAGAGACAGGGAAATACTACGAGCAGTACTTC	CASRRETGKYYEQYF
TRBJ2-1	TRBV5-1	TRBD2	.	TGCGCCAGCAGCTTGGTAGGCGGGGGCTCCTACAATGAGCAGTTCTTC	CASSLVGGGSYNEQFF
TRBJ2-5	TRBV5-3	.	.	TGTGCCAGAAGCTTTTCGGCCCCAGCCTCGGAGACCCAGTACTTC	CARSFSAPASETQYF
TRBJ2-7	TRBV7-4	.	.	TGTGCCAGCAGCTTTGTGGGACATCGAGGGCCTTATGTCAAGCAGTACTTC	CASSFVGHRGPYVKQYF
TRBJ2-7	TRBV9	.	.	TGTGCCAGCAGCGTAGGGGATAGAAAGGTGCAGTACTTC	CASSVGDRKVQYF
TRBJ2-7	TRBV6-1	TRBD1	.	TGTGCCAGCAGTATGGACAGGATTCTTAGGGAGCAGTACTTC	CASSMDRILREQYF
TRBJ1-5	TRBV18	.	.	TGTGCCAGCTCAAGGGGGTATAGCAATCAGCCCCAGCATTTT	CASSRGYSNQPQHF
TRBJ2-2	TRBV9	TRBD1	.	TGTGCCAGCAGCTCGCGTTGGACAGGTCCGAACACCGGGGAGCTGTTTTTT	CASSSRWTGPNTGELFF
TRBJ2-7	TRBV11-2	.	.	TGTGCCAGCAGCGGGCTAGCGTATAACTACGAGCAGTACTTC	CASSGLAYNYEQYF
TRBJ2-5	TRBV29-1	TRBD2	.	TGCAGCGTTGAAGATCCAGTGAAGCCCTACGGGACTAGCGGCATACAAGAGACCCAGTACTTC	CSVEDPVKPYGTSGIQETQYF
TRBJ2-7	TRBV11-2	TRBD1	.	TGTGCCAGCAGCTTAATTGGGGCCGGACAGGGTCTCTACGAGCAGTACTTC	CASSLIGAGQGLYEQYF
TRBJ2-3	TRBV30	.	.	TGTGCCTGGAGTCGGACTCCCCTTTTCTACACAGATACGCAGTATTTT	CAWSRTPLFYTDTQYF
TRBJ2-3	TRBV9	.	.	TGTGCCAGCAGCGTAGACCTAGATACGCAGTATTTT	CASSVDLDTQYF
TRBJ2-7	TRBV27	TRBD2	once	TGTGCCAGCAGTATAGCACTAGCGGCTTCCGAGCAGTACTTC	CASSIALAASEQYF
TRBJ2-1	TRBV7-9	TRBD2	.	TGTGCCAGCAGCACCGGGACTAACTACAATGAGCAGTTCTTC	CASSTGTNYNEQFF
TRBJ2-5	TRBV9	TRBD1	.	TGTGCCAGCAGCTTGGGACAGGGGGCATTAGAGACCCAGTACTTC	CASSLGQGALETQYF
TRBJ2-7	TRBV7-9	.	.	TGTGCCAGCAGCTTCGCGAAGGGACTCCGGGGCACCTACGAGCAGTACTTC	CASSFAKGLRGTYEQYF
TRBJ2-5	TRBV9	TRBD1	.	TGTGCCAGCAGCACCCTAGACAGGGTGGAAGAGACCCAGTACTTC	CASSTLDRVEETQYF
TRBJ2-1	TRBV9	TRBD2	.	TGTGCCAGCAGCGTAGGAGGGACTATTTACAATGAGCAGTTCTTC	CASSVGGTIYNEQFF
TRBJ1-4	TRBV11-2	TRBD1	.	TGTGCCAGCAGCTTAGTCACAGGGGGCATAGAACTGTTTTTT	CASSLVTGGIELFF
TRBJ1-2	TRBV7-9	.	.	TGTGCCAGCAGCTTAGCCCTCCGGGGGGGCTACACCTTC	CASSLALRGGYTF
TRBJ2-7	TRBV6-1	TRBD1	.	TGTGCCAGCAGTGAAATGTGGACAGGGTTCTACGAGCAGTACTTC	CASSEMWTGFYEQYF
TRBJ2-7	TRBV28	TRBD2	once	TGTGCCAGCAGTTCCCCAGGTATTCTAGCGGGAGCCTACGAGCAGTACTTC	CASSSPGILAGAYEQYF
TRBJ2-1	TRBV19	TRBD2	.	TGTGCCAGTAGAAAGAGCGGGGTCTACAATGAGCAGTTCTTC	CASRKSGVYNEQFF
TRBJ2-2	TRBV4-3	TRBD1	.	TGCGCCAGCAGCCAACTAAGTGGGACAGGGGACACCGGGGAGCTGTTTTTT	CASSQLSGTGDTGELFF
TRBJ1-2	TRBV28	.	.	TGTGCCAGCAGTTTATTGCGGGGGACTCCCCCCTATGGCTACACCTTC	CASSLLRGTPPYGYTF
TRBJ2-7	TRBV28	.	.	TGTGCCAGCCGTACGGGAAACGAGCAGTACTTC	CASRTGNEQYF
TRBJ2-1	TRBV6-4	.	.	TGTGCCAGCAGTGACCTCTCGACAGGCCCCAATGAGCAGTTCTTC	CASSDLSTGPNEQFF
TRBJ2-2	TRBV7-2	.	.	TGTGCCAGCAGCTTAGACAGGGCTCTCACCGGGGAGCTGTTTTTT	CASSLDRALTGELFF
TRBJ1-3	TRBV11-2	.	.	TGTGCCAGCAGCTTGAAGGGATCTGGAAACACCATATATTTT	CASSLKGSGNTIYF
TRBJ2-7	TRBV28	.	.	TGTGCCAGCAGTTTACCAGTTTTGGGGGAAAAGGGTAGAGAGCAGTACTTC	CASSLPVLGEKGREQYF
TRBJ2-3	TRBV4-2	.	.	TGTGCCAGCAGCCAAGAAAGCAGGGGGGCAGATACGCAGTATTTT	CASSQESRGADTQYF
TRBJ2-1	TRBV14	.	.	TGTGCCAGCAGTTTCGGGGTGGGCACCTACAATGAGCAGTTCTTC	CASSFGVGTYNEQFF
TRBJ1-1	TRBV5-1	.	.	TGCGCCAGCAGCTGGGGTTGGGGGGAAGACACTGAAGCTTTCTTT	CASSWGWGEDTEAFF
TRBJ1-5	TRBV29-1	TRBD1	.	TGCAGCGTTTGGTCAGGGGGAGTTAAGCCCCAGCATTTT	CSVWSGGVKPQHF
TRBJ2-7	TRBV14	.	.	TGTGCCAGCAGCCAAGACCCGGCGTACGAGCAGTACTTC	CASSQDPAYEQYF
TRBJ2-3	TRBV28	TRBD1	once	TGTGCCAGCAGTTCCCGGGACAGGGCAAGCACAGATACGCAGTATTTT	CASSSRDRASTDTQYF
TRBJ2-1	TRBV4-2	TRBD2	.	TGTGCCAGCAGCCAAGGAACCGGACTAGCCGAAGACAATGAGCAGTTCTTC	CASSQGTGLAEDNEQFF
TRBJ1-1	TRBV15	TRBD1	few	TGTGCCACCAGCACGAGGACAGGGCGAAACACTGAAGCTTTCTTT	CATSTRTGRNTEAFF
TRBJ1-4	TRBV28	.	.	TGTGCCAGCAGTCCCTACCAGGGAGGGGCAACTAATGAAAAACTGTTTTTT	CASSPYQGGATNEKLFF
TRBJ2-7	TRBV2	TRBD2	.	TGTGCCAGCAGGGGACTAGCGGGATCCTACGAGCAGTACTTC	CASRGLAGSYEQYF
TRBJ2-7	TRBV4-3	TRBD1	once	TGCGCCAGCAGCCAAGGAACCGCCGGGACAGGGGCCTACGAGCAGTACTTC	CASSQGTAGTGAYEQYF
TRBJ1-3	TRBV9	.	.	TGTGCCAGCAGCACTAGTCCCGGGTTAGGAAACACCATATATTTT	CASSTSPGLGNTIYF